The T cell receptor (beta chain) described here comes from a study of T cell repertoires in cytomegalovirus infection. Study-level background: Selected CMV epitopes included recently identified HLA-C-restricted ones as well as well-studied HLA-B-restricted ones. Public TCR beta signatures indicated both CMV infection and matching HLA type. The study, taken as a whole, reports: Within the response measured ex vivo, HLA-C-restricted CMV-specific TCR beta clonotypes were dominant.

This clonotype was picked up many times. Antigen specificity is unknown. Trimming took 0 bases from V and 9 from J, leaving 12 bases between them. Germline V CDR1 and CDR2: SGHVS, FNYEAQ. The CDR3 has 14 amino acids. TCRdb ran MiXCR on the reads and lists one entry per CDR3 protein. The sample shows hundreds of thousands of distinct CDR3 sequences, roughly 30% of them seen only once. J is TRBJ2-1 and V is TRBV7-6, with a weak D call TRBD2 (6 bases). This TCR came from a human donor in good health (CMV status not recorded). Some clones in this sample may be carry-over from other donors' samples. The sample was cultured PBMCs, taken from culture after CMV antigen stimulation. The CDR3 protein is CASSLALREAEQFF. CDR3 nucleotides: TGTGCCAGCAGCTTAGCGCTGAGGGAGGCTGAGCAGTTCTTC.